What follows are 4 T cell receptor beta chains derived from one specimen sequenced in a study of tumor-infiltrating lymphocytes in localized non-small cell lung cancer. Sequencing used immunoSEQ multiplex PCR; TCRdb keeps in-frame clones, though not all of them. Among about 29,000 clones listed, approximately 85% were seen once. Sequencing was carried out using lung tumor tissue. These receptors originate from a human donor with non-small cell lung cancer.

This clone has a single count. The CDR3 is CASSQNWGDFNEQYF. Here the CDR3 DNA reads TGTGCCAGCAGCCAAAACTGGGGGGACTTCAACGAGCAGTACTTC. This chain links TRBV14 with TRBJ2-7; D might be TRBD2 (6 bases). V lost 2 bases to trimming and J lost 5 bases, with 16 bases between them. The CDR3 is made up of 15 amino acids. Germline V CDR1 and CDR2: SGHDN, FVKESK.

This chain connects TRBV27 to TRBJ1-5; perhaps TRBD1 as D (5 bases). CDR1 MNHEY and CDR2 SMNVEV come from the germline V gene (reference sequence). V shed 3 bases and J shed 3 bases, with 18 bases lying between them. CDR3 length: 17 residues. CDR3 loop: CASSLKGQYRVNQPQHF. In nucleotides, the CDR3 is TGTGCCAGCAGTTTGAAGGGGCAGTATAGAGTCAATCAGCCCCAGCATTTT.

The chain carries TRBV5-8 and TRBJ2-3, with 11 bases lining up with TRBD1. J was trimmed by 0 bases and V by 4 bases; bases with no gene match: 10. The CDR3 covers 18 residues. In germline, CDR1 is SGHTS, CDR2 YDEGEE. The CDR3 DNA sequence: TGTGCCAGCAGCACCGGGACAGGGGGGTGGGATAGCACAGATACGCAGTATTTT. It specifies CASSTGTGGWDSTDTQYF.

The rearrangement joins TRBV4-2 to TRBJ2-3; the D gene is possibly TRBD1 (7 bases). The V end was cut by 0 bases, the J end by 1 base, with 14 bases between. Germline lookup yields CDR1 LGHNA and CDR2 YNFKEQ. The CDR3 has 17 amino acids. DNA for the CDR3: TGTGCCAGCAGCCAAGAGGGCCAGGGGGGAGGCACAGATACGCAGTATTTT. It yields the protein CASSQEGQGGGTDTQYF.